This T cell receptor beta chain was captured by sequencing in a study of T cells in Graves' hyperthyroidism and ophthalmopathy. Study findings and constraints: Onset of ophthalmopathy came a median roughly 6.9 months after the model predicted it. Expanded thyroid clonotypes (above 0.001) were mostly also found in blood. Stable hyperthyroidism was separated from ophthalmopathy by a model based on 13 V-J features.

For this clonotype: Its matching antigen is unknown.

Template material for amplifying TCR beta CDR3 regions consisted of RNA transcripts. Initially, a first-round RT-PCR of the TCR CDR3 employed the HTBI primer set. MiXCR, run by TCRdb on the multiplex PCR reads, gives a single entry per CDR3 protein. Of about 420,000 distinct CDR3 sequences listed, approximately 14% are singletons. V lost 6 bases and J 1 base, leaving 16 bases between the germline ends. The CDR3 has 15 amino acids. The germline V gene has CDR1 SGHVS and CDR2 FQNEAQ. The V call is TRBV7-8, the J call TRBJ2-7, with D perhaps matching TRBD1 (6 bases). This TCR derives from a woman aged 18-29 years with Graves' hyperthyroidism. The sequencing sample was made of blood. CDR3 DNA sequence: TGTGCCAGCAGACTGAACCAGGGACAATCCTACGAGCAGTACTTC. It codes for CASRLNQGQSYEQYF.